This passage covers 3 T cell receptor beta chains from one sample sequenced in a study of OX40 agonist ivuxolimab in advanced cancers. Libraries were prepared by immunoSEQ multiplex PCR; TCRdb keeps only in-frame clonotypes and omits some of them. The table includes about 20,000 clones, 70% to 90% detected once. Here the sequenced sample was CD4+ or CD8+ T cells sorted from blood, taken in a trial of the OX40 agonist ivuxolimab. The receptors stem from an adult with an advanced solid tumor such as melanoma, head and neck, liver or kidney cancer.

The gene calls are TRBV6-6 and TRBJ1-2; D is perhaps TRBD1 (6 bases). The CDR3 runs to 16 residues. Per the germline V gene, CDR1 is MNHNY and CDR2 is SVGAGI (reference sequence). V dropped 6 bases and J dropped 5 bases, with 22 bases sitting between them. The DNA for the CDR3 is TGTGCCAGCAGCGAGGGGGTGTCTATATCCCCTTATGGCTACACCTTC. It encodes CASSEGVSISPYGYTF.

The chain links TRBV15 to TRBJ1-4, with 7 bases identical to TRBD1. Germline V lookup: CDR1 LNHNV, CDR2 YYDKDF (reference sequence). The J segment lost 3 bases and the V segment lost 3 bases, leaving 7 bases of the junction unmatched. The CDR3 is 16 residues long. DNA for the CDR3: TGTGCCACCAGCAGCCTAGGGCAGGGGGCTAATGAAAAACTGTTTTTT. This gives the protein CATSSLGQGANEKLFF.

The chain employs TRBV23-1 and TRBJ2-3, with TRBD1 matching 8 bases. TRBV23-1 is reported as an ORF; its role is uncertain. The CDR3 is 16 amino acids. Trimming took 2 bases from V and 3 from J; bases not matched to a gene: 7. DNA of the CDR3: TGCGCCAGCAGTCAACCCGACAGGGGAGTGACAGATACGCAGTATTTT. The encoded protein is CASSQPDRGVTDTQYF.